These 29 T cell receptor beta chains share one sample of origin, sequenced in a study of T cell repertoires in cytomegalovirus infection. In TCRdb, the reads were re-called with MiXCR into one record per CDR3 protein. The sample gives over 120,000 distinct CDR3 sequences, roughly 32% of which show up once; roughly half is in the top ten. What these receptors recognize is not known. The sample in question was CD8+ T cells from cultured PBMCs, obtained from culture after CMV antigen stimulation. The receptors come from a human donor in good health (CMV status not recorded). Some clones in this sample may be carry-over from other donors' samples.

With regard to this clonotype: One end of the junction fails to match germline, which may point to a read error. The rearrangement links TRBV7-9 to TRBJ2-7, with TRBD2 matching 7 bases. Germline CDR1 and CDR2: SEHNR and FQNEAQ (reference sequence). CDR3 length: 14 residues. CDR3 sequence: CAGSPGGGPYEQYF. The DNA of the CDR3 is TGTGCCGGCAGCCCTGGGGGGGGACCCTACGAGCAGTACTTC.

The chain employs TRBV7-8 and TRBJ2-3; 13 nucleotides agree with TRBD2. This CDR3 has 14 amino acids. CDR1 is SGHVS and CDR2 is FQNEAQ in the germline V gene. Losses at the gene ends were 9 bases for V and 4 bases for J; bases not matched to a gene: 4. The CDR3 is CASLLAGGSDTQYF. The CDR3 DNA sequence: TGTGCCAGTTTACTAGCGGGGGGGTCAGATACGCAGTATTTT.

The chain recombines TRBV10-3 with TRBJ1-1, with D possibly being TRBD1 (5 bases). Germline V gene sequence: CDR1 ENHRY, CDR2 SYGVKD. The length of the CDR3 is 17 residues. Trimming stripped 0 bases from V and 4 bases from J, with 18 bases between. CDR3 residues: CAISESMRQWESTEAFF. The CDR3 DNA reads TGTGCCATCAGTGAGTCTATGAGACAGTGGGAGAGCACTGAAGCTTTCTTT.

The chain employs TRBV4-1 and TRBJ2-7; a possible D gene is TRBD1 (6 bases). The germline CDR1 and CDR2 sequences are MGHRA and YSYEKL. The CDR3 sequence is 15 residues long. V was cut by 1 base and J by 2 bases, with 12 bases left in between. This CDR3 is CASSQVAGEAYEQYF. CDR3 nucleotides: TGCGCCAGCAGCCAAGTTGCAGGGGAAGCCTACGAGCAGTACTTC.

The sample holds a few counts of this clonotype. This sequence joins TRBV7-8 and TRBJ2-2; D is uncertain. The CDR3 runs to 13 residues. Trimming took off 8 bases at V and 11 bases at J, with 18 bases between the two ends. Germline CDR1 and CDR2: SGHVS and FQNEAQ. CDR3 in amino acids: CASPRAPNPELFF. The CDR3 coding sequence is TGTGCCAGCCCACGAGCGCCGAACCCCGAGCTGTTTTTT.

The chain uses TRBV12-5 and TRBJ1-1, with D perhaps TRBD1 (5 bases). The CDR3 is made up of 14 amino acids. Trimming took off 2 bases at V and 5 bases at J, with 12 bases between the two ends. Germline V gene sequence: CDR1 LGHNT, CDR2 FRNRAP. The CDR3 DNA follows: TGTGCTAGTGGTTTGCAGGGTTCTGAAACTGAAGCTTTCTTT. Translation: CASGLQGSETEAFF. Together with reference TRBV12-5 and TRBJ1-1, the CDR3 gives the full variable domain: DARVTQTPRHKVTEMGQEVTMRCQPILGHNTVFWYRQTMMQGLELLAYFRNRAPLDDSGMPKDRFSAEMPDATLATLKIQPSEPRDSAVYFCASGLQGSETEAFFGQGTRLTVV.

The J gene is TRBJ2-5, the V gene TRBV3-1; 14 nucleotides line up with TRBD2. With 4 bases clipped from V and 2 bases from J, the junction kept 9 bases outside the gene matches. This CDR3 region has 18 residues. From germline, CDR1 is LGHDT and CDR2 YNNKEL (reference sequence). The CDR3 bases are TGTGCCAGCAGCCCTAGGACTAGCGGGGGGTTCGGACAAGAGACCCAGTACTTC. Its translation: CASSPRTSGGFGQETQYF.

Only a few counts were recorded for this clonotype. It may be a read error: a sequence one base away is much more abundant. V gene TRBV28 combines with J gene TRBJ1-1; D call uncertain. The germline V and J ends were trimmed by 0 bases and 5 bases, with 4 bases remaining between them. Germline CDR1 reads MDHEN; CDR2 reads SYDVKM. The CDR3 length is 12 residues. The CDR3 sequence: CASSLWETEAFF. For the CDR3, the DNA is TGTGCCAGCAGTTTATGGGAGACTGAAGCTTTCTTT.

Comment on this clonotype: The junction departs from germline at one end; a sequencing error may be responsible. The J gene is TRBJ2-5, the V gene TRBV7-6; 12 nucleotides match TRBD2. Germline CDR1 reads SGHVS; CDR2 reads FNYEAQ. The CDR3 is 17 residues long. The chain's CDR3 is CASSFASGRAGQEIQYF. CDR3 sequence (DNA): TGTGCCAGCAGCTTCGCTAGCGGGAGGGCCGGTCAGGAGATCCAGTACTTC. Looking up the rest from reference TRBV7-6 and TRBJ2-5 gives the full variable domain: GAGVSQSPRYKVTKRGQDVALRCDPISGHVSLYWYRQALGQGPEFLTYFNYEAQQDKSGLPNDRFSAERPEGSISTLTIQRTEQRDSAMYRCASSFASGRAGQEIQYFGPGTRLLVL.

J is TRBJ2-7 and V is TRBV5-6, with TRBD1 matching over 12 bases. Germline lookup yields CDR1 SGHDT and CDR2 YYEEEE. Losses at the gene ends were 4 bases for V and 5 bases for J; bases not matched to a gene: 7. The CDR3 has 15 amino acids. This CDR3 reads CASSQTGTGGHEQYF. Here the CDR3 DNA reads TGTGCCAGCAGCCAAACCGGGACAGGGGGCCACGAGCAGTACTTC.

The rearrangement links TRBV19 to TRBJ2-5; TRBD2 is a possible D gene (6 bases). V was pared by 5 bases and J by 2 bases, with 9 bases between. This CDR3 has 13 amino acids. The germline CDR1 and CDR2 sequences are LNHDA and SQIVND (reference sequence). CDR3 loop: CASSASVQETQYF. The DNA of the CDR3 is TGTGCCAGTAGTGCTAGCGTACAAGAGACCCAGTACTTC. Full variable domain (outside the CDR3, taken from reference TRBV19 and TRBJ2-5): DGGITQSPKYLFRKEGQNVTLSCEQNLNHDAMYWYRQDPGQGLRLIYYSQIVNDFQKGDIAEGYSVSREKKESFPLTVTSAQKNPTAFYLCASSASVQETQYFGPGTRLLVL.

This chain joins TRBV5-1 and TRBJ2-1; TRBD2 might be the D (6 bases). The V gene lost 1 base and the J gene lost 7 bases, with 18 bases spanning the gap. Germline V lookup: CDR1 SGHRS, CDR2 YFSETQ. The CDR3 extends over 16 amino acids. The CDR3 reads CASSLPGGGLGNEQFF. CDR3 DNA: TGCGCCAGCAGCTTGCCTGGGGGAGGTTTGGGAAATGAGCAGTTCTTC.

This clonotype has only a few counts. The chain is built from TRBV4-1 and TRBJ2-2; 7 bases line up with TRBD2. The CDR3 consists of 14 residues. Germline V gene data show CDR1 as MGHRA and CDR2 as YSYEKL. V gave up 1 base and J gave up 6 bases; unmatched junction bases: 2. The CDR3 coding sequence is TGCGCCAGCAGCCAAGTGGGGGGGGCCGGGGAGCTGTTTTTT. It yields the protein CASSQVGGAGELFF.

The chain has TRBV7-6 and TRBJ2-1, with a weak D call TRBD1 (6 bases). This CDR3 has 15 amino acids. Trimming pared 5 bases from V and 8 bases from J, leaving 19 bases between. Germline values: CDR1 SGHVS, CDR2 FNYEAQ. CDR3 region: CASSQPPYRADEQFF. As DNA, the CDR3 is TGTGCCAGCAGCCAACCGCCCTACAGGGCTGATGAGCAGTTCTTC.

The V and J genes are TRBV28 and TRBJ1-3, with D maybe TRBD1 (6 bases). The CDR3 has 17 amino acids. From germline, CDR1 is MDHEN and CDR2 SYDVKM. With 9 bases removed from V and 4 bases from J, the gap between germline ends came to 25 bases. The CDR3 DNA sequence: TGTGCCAGTTCCCTGCGGGGGCAGGGAATTGCCGGAAACACCATATATTTT. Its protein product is CASSLRGQGIAGNTIYF. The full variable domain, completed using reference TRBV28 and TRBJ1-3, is DVKVTQSSRYLVKRTGEKVFLECVQDMDHENMFWYRQDPGLGLRLIYFSYDVKMKEKGDIPEGYSVSREKKERFSLILESASTNQTSMYLCASSLRGQGIAGNTIYFGEGSWLTVV.

In DNA form, the CDR3 reads TGTGCCAGCAGCCCGTCCGGGACCATTTATGGCTACACCTTC. It is translated as CASSPSGTIYGYTF. This chain links TRBV7-2 with TRBJ1-2, with TRBD1 as a possible D gene (5 bases). The germline V and J ends were trimmed by 5 bases and 5 bases, with 15 bases remaining between them. The CDR3 is made up of 14 amino acids. Germline V lookup: CDR1 SGHTA, CDR2 FQGNSA.

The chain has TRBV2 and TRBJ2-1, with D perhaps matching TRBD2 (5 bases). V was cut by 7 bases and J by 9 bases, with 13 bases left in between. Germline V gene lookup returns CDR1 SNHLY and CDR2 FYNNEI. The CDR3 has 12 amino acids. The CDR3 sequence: CASNGDGGEQFF. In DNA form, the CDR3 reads TGTGCCAGCAACGGGGATGGCGGTGAGCAGTTCTTC.

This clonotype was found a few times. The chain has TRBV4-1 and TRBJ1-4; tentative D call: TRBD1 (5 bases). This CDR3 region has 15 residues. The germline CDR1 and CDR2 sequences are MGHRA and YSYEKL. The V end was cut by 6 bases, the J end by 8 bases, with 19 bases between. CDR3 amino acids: CASSYRPTGTEKLFF. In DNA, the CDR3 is TGCGCCAGCAGTTACAGGCCAACTGGCACAGAAAAACTGTTTTTT.

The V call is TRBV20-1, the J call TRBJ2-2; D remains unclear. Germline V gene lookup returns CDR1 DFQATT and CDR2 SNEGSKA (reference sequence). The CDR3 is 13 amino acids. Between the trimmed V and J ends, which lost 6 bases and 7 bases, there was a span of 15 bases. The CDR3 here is CSALSHESGELFF. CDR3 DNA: TGCAGTGCGCTTTCACATGAGAGCGGGGAGCTGTTTTTT.

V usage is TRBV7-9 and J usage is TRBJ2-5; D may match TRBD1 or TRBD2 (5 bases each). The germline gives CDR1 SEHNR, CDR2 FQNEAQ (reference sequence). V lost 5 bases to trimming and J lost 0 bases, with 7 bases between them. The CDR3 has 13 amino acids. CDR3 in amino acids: CASSPGHQETQYF. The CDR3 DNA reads TGTGCCAGCAGCCCGGGACACCAAGAGACCCAGTACTTC.

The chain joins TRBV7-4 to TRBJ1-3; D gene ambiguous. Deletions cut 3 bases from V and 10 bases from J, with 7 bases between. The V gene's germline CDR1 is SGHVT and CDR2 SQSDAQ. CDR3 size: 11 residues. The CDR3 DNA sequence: TGTGCCAGCAGCTTTGGGGATACCATATATTTT. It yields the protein CASSFGDTIYF.

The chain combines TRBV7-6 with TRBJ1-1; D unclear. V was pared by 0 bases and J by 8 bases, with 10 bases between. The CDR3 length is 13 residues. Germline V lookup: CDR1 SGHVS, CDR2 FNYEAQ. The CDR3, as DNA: TGTGCCAGCAGCTTAGCAGTGGGATCAGAAGCTTTCTTT. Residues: CASSLAVGSEAFF.

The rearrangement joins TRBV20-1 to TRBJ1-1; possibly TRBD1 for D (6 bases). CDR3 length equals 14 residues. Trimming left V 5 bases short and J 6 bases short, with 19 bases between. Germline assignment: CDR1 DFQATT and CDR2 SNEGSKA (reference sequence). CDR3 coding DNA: TGCAGTGCTCAACCTACAGGGAGCAGGGCTGAAGCTTTCTTT. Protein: CSAQPTGSRAEAFF.

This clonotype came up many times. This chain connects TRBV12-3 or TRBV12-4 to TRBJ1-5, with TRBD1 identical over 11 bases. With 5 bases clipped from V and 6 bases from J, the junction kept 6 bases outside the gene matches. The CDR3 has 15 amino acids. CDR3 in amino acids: CASSISGTGGQPQHF. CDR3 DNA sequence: TGTGCCAGCAGTATATCCGGGACAGGGGGTCAGCCCCAGCATTTT.

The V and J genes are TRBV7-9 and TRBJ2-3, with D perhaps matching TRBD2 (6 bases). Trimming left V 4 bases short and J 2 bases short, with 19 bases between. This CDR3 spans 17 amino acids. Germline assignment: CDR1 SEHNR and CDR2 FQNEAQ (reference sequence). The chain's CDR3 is CASSYPRAGGLTDTQYF. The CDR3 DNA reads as TGTGCCAGCAGCTACCCTCGGGCCGGGGGACTCACAGATACGCAGTATTTT.

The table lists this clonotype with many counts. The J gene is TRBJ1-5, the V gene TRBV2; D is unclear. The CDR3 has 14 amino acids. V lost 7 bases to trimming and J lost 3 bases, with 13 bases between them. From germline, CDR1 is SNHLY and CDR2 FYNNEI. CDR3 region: CASTALGVNQPQHF. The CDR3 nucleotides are TGTGCCAGCACGGCCCTTGGGGTCAATCAGCCCCAGCATTTT.

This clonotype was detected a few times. This CDR3 is CASSHLAGLAGAHTGELFF. The CDR3 coding sequence is TGTGCCAGCAGCCACCTCGCAGGGCTAGCGGGTGCCCACACCGGGGAGCTGTTTTTT. The gene calls are TRBV3-1 and TRBJ2-2; TRBD2 matches 8 bases. CDR1 is LGHDT, CDR2 YNNKEL, per germline (reference sequence). The CDR3 totals 19 residues. The junction had 15 bases not matched to a gene; V was cut back by 3 bases and J by 3 bases.

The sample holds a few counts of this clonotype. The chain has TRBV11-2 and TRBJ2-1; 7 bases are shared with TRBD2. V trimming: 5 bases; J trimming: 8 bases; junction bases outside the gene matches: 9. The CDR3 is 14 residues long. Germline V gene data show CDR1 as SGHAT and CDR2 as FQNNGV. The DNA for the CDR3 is TGTGCCAGCAGCCCGGGACTATCCGCCGATGAGCAGTTCTTC. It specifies CASSPGLSADEQFF.

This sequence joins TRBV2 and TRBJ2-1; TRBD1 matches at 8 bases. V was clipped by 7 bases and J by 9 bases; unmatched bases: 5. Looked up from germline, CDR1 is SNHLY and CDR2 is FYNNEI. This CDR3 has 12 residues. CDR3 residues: CASNQGAAEQFF. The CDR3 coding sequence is TGTGCCAGCAACCAGGGGGCTGCTGAGCAGTTCTTC.